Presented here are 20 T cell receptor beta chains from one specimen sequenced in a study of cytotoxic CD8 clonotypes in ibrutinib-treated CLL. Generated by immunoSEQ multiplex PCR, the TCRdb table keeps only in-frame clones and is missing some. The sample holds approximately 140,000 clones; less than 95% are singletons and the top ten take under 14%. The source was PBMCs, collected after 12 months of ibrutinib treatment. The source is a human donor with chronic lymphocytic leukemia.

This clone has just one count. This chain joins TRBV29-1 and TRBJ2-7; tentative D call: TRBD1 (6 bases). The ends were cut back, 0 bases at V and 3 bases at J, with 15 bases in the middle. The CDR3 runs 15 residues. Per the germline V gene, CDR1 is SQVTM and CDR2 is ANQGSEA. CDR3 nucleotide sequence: TGCAGCGTTGAAGATTCCTTGACAGGAGACTACGAGCAGTACTTC. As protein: CSVEDSLTGDYEQYF.

DNA for the CDR3: TGTGCCAGCAGTTACTCGAAGCGCAGGGACAACGAGCAGTACTTC. Translated, it gives CASSYSKRRDNEQYF. V and J are TRBV6-5 and TRBJ2-7; D possibly corresponds to TRBD1 (6 bases). Looked up from germline, CDR1 is MNHEY and CDR2 is SVGAGI. Trimming took off 0 bases at V and 5 bases at J, with 14 bases between the two ends. There are 15 residues in the CDR3.

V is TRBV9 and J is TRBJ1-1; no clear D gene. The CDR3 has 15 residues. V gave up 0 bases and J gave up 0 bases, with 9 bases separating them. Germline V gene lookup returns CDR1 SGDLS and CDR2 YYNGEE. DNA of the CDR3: TGTGCCAGCAGCGTAGATCCAAATCTGAACACTGAAGCTTTCTTT. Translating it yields CASSVDPNLNTEAFF. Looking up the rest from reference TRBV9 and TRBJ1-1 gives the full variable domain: DSGVTQTPKHLITATGQRVTLRCSPRSGDLSVYWYQQSLDQGLQFLIQYYNGEERAKGNILERFSAQQFPDLHSELNLSSLELGDSALYFCASSVDPNLNTEAFFGQGTRLTVV.

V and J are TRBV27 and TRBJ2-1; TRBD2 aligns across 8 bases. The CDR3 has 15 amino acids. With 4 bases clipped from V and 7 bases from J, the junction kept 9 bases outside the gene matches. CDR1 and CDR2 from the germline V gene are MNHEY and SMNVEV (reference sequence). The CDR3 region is CASSYVAGGANEQFF. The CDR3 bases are TGTGCCAGCAGTTATGTGGCGGGAGGTGCAAATGAGCAGTTCTTC.

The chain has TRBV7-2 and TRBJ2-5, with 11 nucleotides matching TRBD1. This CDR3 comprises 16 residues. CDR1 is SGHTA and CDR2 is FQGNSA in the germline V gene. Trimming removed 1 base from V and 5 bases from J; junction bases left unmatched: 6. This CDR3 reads CASSLGAGTGGETQYF. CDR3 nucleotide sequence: TGTGCCAGCAGCTTAGGGGCCGGGACAGGGGGTGAGACCCAGTACTTC. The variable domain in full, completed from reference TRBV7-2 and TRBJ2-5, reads GAGVSQSPSNKVTEKGKDVELRCDPISGHTALYWYRQSLGQGLEFLIYFQGNSAPDKSGLPSDRFSAERTGGSVSTLTIQRTQQEDSAVYLCASSLGAGTGGETQYFGPGTRLLVL.

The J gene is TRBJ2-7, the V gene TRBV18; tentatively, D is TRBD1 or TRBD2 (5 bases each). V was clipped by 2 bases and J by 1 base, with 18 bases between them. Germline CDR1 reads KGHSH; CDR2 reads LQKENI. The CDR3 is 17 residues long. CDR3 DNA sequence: TGTGCCAGCTCACCAATGGGACCCCTAGAAACTTCCTACGAGCAGTACTTC. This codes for CASSPMGPLETSYEQYF.

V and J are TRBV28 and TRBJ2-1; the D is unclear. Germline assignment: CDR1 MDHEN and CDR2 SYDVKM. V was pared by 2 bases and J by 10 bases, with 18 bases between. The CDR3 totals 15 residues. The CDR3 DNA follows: TGTGCCAGCAGTTTAGAAGTCTTCCGGCCTTTAGAGCAGTTCTTC. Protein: CASSLEVFRPLEQFF.

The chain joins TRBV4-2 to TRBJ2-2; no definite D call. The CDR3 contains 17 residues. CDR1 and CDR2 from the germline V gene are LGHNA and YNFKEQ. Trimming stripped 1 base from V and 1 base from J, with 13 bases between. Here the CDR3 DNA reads TGTGCCAGCAGCCAAGTGATGGTTGGGATGAACACCGGGGAGCTGTTTTTT. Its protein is CASSQVMVGMNTGELFF.

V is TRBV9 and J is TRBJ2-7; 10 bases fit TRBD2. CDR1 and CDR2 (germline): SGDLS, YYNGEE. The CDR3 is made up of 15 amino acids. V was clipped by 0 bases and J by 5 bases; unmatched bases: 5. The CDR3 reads CASSVALTSGHEQYF. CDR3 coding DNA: TGTGCCAGCAGCGTAGCTTTGACTAGCGGGCACGAGCAGTACTTC.

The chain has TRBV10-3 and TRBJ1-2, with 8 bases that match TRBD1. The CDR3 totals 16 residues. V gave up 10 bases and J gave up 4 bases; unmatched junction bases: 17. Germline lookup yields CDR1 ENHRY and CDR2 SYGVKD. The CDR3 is CATPLDREDPSYGYTF. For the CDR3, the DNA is TGTGCCACCCCGCTGGACAGGGAGGACCCATCCTATGGCTACACCTTC.

CDR3 sequence reads: CASSEGPNQPQHF. The DNA for the CDR3 is TGTGCCAGCAGTGAGGGGCCCAATCAGCCCCAGCATTTT. This chain links TRBV2 with TRBJ1-5; possibly TRBD1 for D (5 bases). V dropped 3 bases and J dropped 3 bases, with 6 bases sitting between them. Germline values: CDR1 SNHLY, CDR2 FYNNEI. CDR3 length equals 13 residues.

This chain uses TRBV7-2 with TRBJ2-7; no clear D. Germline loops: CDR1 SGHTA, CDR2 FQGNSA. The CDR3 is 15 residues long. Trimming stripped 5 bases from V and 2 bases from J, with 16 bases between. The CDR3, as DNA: TGTGCCAGCAGCCCGGAAGGCGCCGCTGCCTACGAGCAGTACTTC. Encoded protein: CASSPEGAAAYEQYF. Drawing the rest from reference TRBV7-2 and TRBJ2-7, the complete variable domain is GAGVSQSPSNKVTEKGKDVELRCDPISGHTALYWYRQSLGQGLEFLIYFQGNSAPDKSGLPSDRFSAERTGGSVSTLTIQRTQQEDSAVYLCASSPEGAAAYEQYFGPGTRLTVT.

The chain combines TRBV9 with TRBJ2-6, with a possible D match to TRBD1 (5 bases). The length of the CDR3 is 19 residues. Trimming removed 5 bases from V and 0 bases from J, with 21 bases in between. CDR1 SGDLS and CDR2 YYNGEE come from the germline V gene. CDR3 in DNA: TGTGCCAGCAGTTCACCAAGCCTGGCAGGGTACTCTGGGGCCAACGTCCTGACTTTC. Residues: CASSSPSLAGYSGANVLTF.

The CDR3 DNA follows: TGTGCCAGCAGCTTCCCGGGACAGGGCTACAATGAGCAGTTCTTC. Translating gives CASSFPGQGYNEQFF. The chain carries TRBV7-9 and TRBJ2-1; 9 positions match TRBD1. The ends lost 3 bases at V and 3 bases at J; junction bases unmatched: 3. CDR3 length equals 15 residues. The germline gives CDR1 SEHNR, CDR2 FQNEAQ (reference sequence).

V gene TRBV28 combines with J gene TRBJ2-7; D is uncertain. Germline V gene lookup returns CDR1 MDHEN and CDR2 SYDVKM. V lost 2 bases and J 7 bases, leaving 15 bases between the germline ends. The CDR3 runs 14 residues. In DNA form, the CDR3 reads TGTGCCAGCAGTTTACGTACGAATGGATGGGAGCAGTACTTC. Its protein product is CASSLRTNGWEQYF.

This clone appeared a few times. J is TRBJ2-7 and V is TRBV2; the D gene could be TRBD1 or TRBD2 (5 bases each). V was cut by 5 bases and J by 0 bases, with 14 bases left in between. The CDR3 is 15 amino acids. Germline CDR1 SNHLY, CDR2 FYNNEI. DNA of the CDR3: TGTGCCAGCAGTCCCCGGGCAGGGAGCTCCTACGAGCAGTACTTC. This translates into CASSPRAGSSYEQYF.

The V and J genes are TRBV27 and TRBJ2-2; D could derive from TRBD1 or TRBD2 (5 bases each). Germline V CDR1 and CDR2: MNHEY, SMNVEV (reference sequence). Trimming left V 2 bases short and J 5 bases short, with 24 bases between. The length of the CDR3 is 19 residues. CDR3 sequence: CASSLTGDILNWRTGELFF. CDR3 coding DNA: TGTGCCAGCAGTTTAACAGGAGATATATTAAATTGGAGGACCGGGGAGCTGTTTTTT.

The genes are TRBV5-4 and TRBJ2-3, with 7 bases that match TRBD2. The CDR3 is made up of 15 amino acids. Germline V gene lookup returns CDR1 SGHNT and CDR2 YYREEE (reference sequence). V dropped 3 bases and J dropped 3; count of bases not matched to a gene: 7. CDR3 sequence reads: CASSSGLAVTDTQYF. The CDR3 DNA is TGTGCCAGCAGCTCCGGTCTAGCGGTTACAGATACGCAGTATTTT.

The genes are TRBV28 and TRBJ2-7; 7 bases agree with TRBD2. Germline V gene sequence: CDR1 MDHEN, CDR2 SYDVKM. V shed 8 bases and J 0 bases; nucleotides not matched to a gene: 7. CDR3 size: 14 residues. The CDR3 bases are TGTGCCAGCGAGGGGCGGGAGAGCTCCTACGAGCAGTACTTC. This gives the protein CASEGRESSYEQYF.

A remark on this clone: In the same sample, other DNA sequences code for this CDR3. CDR3 sequence (DNA): TGTGCCAGCAGCTCTCAGGGGGATCAGCCCCAGCATTTT. This encodes CASSSQGDQPQHF. This chain uses TRBV7-2 with TRBJ1-5; 7 positions agree with TRBD1. This CDR3 spans 13 amino acids. Trimming cost V 4 bases and J 5 bases; bases outside gene matches: 2. Germline-derived CDR1 and CDR2 are SGHTA and FQGNSA.